The clone carrying this TCR beta chain was detected only a few times. Its antigen remains unknown. The isolated RNA, all of it, was reverse transcribed, so expressed TCRB transcripts were what got sequenced. Several million reads on average were seen across naive, central memory and regulatory T cell samples. The method was immunoSEQ multiplex PCR; TCRdb's version includes in-frame clones alone and lacks a portion of them. There are approximately 250,000 clones in the sample; around 16% occur only once, and approximately 0.087% lies in the top ten. The CDR3 is 13 residues long. Losses at the gene ends were 4 bases for V and 3 bases for J; bases not matched to a gene: 2. The germline V gene encodes CDR1 SGHNT and CDR2 YYREEE (reference sequence). Sorted populations all had greater than 98% purity. The source of the sample is a study of beta chain features in type 1 diabetes. Study conclusions and caveats: Healthy donors had naive, central memory and Treg TCRB repertoires that appeared less similar than those seen among patients. In these data, an HLA type influence on TCRB rearrangement remained unresolved. People with Type 1 diabetes carried modestly yet significantly shorter TCRB CDR3s in all four CD4+ subsets.

The sequenced sample was naive CD4+ T cells from blood. V and J are TRBV5-4 and TRBJ2-3; 7 bases line up with TRBD1. This TCR was sampled from a man aged 25-45 years with type 1 diabetes. The CDR3 protein is CASSKTGTDTQYF. CDR3 in DNA: TGTGCCAGCAGCAAGACAGGGACAGATACGCAGTATTTT.